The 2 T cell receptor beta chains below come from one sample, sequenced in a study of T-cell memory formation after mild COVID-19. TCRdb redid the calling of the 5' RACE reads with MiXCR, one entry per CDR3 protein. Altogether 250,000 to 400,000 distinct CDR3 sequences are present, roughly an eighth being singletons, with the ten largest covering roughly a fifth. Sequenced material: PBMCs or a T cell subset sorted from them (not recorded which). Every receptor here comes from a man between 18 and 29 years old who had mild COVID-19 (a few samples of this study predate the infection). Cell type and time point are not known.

CDR3 sequence: CASSPIQFEELFF. CDR3 DNA sequence: TGTGCCAGCTCACCAATACAGTTTGAAGAGCTGTTTTTT. The chain employs TRBV18 and TRBJ2-2; D ambiguous. Germline values: CDR1 KGHSH, CDR2 LQKENI. The CDR3 extends over 13 amino acids. Between the trimmed V and J ends, which lost 2 bases and 11 bases, there was a span of 12 bases.

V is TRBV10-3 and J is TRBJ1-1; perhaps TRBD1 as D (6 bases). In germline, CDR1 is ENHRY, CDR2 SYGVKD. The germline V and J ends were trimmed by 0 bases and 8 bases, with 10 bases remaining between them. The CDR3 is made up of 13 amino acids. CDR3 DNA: TGTGCCATCAGTGAGTCGACAGGTTGGGAAGCTTTCTTT. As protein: CAISESTGWEAFF.